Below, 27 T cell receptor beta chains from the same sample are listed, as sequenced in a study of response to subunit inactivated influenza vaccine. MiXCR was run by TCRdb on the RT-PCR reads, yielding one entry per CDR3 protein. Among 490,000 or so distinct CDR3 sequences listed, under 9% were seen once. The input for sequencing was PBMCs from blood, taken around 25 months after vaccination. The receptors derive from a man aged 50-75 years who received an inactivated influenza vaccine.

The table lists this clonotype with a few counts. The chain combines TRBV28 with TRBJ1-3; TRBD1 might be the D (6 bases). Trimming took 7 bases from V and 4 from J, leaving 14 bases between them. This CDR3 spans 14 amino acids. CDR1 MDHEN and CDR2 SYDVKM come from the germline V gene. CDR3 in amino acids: CASTAQGIGNTIYF. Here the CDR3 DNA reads TGTGCCAGCACCGCACAGGGTATCGGAAACACCATATATTTT.

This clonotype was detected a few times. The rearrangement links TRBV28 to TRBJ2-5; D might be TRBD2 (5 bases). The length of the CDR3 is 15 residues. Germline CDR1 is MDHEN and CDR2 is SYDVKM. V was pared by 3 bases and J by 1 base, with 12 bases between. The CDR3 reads CASSLRRNIQETQYF. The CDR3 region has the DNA TGTGCCAGCAGTTTGAGGAGGAACATCCAAGAGACCCAGTACTTC.

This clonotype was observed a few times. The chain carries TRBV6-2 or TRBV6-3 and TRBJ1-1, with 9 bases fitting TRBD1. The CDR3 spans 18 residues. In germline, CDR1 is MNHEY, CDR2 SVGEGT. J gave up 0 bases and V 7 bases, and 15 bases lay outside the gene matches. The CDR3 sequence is CASTPSRDREYVNTEAFF. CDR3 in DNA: TGTGCCAGCACTCCGTCCCGGGACAGGGAGTATGTGAACACTGAAGCTTTCTTT.

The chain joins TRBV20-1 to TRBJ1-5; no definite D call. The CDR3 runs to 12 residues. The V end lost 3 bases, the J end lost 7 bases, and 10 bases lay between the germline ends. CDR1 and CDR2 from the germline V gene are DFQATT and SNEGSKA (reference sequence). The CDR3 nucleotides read TGCAGTGCTAGTTCACCCCGACAGCCCCAGCATTTT. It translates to CSASSPRQPQHF.

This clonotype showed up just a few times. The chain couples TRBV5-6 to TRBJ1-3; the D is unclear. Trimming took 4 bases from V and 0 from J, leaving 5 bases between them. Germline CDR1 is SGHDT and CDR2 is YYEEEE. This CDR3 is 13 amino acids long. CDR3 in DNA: TGTGCCAGCAGCCCTCCCTCTGGAAACACCATATATTTT. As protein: CASSPPSGNTIYF.

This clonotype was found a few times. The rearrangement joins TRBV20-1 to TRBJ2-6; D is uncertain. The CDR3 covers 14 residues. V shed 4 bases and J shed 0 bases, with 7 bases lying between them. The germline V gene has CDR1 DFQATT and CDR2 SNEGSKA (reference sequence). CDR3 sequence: CSATEYSGANVLTF. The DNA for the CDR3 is TGCAGTGCTACTGAGTACTCTGGGGCCAACGTCCTGACTTTC.

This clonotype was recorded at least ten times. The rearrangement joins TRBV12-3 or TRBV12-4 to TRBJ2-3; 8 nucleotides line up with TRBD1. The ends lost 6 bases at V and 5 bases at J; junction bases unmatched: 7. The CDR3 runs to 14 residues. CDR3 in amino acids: CASRGAGGVDTQYF. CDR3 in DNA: TGTGCCAGCAGGGGAGCAGGGGGCGTAGATACGCAGTATTTT.

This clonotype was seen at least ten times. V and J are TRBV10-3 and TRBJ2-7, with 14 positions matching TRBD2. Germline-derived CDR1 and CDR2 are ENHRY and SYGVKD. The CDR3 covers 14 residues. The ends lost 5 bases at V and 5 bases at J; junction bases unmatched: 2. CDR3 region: CAISSTSGRDEQYF. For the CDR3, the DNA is TGTGCCATCAGTTCGACTAGCGGGAGGGACGAGCAGTACTTC.

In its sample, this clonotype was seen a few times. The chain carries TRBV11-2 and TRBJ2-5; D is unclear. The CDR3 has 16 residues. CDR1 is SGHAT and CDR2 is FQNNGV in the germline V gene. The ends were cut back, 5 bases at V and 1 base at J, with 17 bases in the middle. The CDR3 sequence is CASSQNAVTAQETQYF. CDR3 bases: TGTGCCAGCAGCCAGAACGCGGTCACAGCCCAAGAGACCCAGTACTTC.

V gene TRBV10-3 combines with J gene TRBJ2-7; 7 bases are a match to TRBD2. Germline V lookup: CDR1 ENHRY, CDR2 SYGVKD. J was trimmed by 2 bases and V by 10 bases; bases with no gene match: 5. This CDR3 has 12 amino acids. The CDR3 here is CATSAGAYEQYF. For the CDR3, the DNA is TGTGCCACCTCCGCGGGGGCCTACGAGCAGTACTTC.

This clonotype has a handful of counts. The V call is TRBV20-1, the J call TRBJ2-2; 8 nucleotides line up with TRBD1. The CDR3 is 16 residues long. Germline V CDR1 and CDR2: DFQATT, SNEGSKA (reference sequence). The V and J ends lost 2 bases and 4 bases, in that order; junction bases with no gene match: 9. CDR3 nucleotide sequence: TGCAGTGCTAGACCTACAGGGGGACGGGTCACCGGGGAGCTGTTTTTT. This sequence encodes CSARPTGGRVTGELFF.

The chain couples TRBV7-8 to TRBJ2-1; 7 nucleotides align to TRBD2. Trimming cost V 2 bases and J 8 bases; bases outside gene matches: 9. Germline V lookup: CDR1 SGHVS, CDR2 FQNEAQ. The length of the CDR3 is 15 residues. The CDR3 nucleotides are TGTGCCAGCAGCTTATCGGGCGGGAGAACAGATGAGCAGTTCTTC. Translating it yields CASSLSGGRTDEQFF.

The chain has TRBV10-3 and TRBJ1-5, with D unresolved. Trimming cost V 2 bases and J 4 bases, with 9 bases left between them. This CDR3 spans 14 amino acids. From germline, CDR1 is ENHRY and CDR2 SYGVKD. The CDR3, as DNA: TGTGCCATCAGTGAGGAGGGTCGAAATCAGCCCCAGCATTTT. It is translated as CAISEEGRNQPQHF.

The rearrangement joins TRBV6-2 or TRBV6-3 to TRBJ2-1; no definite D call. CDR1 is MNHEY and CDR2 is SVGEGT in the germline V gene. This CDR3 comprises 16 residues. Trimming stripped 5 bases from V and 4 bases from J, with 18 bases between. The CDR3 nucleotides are TGTGCCAGCAGTCCAGTGAAGACCATATTTTACAATGAGCAGTTCTTC. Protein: CASSPVKTIFYNEQFF.

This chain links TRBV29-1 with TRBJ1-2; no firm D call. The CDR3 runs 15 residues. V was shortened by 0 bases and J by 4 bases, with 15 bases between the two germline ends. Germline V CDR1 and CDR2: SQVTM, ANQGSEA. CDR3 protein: CSVEDLLRHSYGYTF. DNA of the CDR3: TGCAGCGTTGAAGATCTTCTTCGGCACAGCTATGGCTACACCTTC.

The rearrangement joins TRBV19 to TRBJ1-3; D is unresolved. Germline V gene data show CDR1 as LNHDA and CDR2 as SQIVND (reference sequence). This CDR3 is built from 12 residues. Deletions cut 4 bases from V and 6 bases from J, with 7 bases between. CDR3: CASSRRQNTIYF. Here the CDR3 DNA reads TGTGCCAGTAGTAGAAGGCAAAACACCATATATTTT.

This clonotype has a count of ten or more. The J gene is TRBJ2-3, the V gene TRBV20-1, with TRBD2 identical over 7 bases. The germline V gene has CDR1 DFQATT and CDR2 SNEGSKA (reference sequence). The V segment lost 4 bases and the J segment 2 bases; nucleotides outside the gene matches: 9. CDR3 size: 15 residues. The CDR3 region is CSAIKGTTPTDTQYF. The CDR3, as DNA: TGCAGTGCTATAAAAGGGACTACTCCCACAGATACGCAGTATTTT.

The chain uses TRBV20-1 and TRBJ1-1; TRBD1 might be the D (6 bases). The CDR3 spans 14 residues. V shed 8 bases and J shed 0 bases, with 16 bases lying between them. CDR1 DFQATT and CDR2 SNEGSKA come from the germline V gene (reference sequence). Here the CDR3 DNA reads TGCAGTCCCGAAAAAGGGGGTCTGAACACTGAAGCTTTCTTT. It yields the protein CSPEKGGLNTEAFF.

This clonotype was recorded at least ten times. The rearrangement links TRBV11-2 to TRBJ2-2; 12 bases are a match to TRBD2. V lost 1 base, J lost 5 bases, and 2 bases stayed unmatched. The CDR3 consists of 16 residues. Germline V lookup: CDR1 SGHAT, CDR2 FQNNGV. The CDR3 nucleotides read TGTGCCAGCAGCTTAGGGGGACTAGCGGGTACCGGGGAGCTGTTTTTT. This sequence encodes CASSLGGLAGTGELFF.

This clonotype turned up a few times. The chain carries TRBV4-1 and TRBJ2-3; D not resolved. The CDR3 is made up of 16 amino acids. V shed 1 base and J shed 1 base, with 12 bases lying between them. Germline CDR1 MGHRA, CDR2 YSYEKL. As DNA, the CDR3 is TGCGCCAGCAGCCAAGGGGTGAACGAAGGCACAGATACGCAGTATTTT. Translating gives CASSQGVNEGTDTQYF.

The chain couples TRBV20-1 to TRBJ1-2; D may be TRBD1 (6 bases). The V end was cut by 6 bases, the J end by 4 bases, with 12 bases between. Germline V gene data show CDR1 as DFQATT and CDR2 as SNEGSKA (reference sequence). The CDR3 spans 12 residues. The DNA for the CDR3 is TGCAGTGCGATGGACAGACTCTATGGCTACACCTTC. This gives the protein CSAMDRLYGYTF.

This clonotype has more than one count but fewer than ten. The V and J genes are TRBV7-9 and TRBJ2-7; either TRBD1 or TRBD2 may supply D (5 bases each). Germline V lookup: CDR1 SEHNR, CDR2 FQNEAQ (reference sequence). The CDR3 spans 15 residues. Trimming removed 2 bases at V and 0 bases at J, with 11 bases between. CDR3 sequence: CASSLSRGSSYEQYF. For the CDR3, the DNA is TGTGCCAGCAGCTTAAGTCGGGGCAGCTCCTACGAGCAGTACTTC. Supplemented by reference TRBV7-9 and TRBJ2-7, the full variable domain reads DTGVSQNPRHKITKRGQNVTFRCDPISEHNRLYWYRQTLGQGPEFLTYFQNEAQLEKSRLLSDRFSAERPKGSFSTLEIQRTEQGDSAMYLCASSLSRGSSYEQYFGPGTRLTVT.

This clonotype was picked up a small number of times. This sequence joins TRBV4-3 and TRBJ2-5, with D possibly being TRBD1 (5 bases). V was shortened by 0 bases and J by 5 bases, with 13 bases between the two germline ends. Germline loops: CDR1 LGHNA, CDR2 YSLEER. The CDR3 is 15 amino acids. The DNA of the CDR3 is TGCGCCAGCAGCCAAGATCATCAGGGATACGAGACCCAGTACTTC. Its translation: CASSQDHQGYETQYF.

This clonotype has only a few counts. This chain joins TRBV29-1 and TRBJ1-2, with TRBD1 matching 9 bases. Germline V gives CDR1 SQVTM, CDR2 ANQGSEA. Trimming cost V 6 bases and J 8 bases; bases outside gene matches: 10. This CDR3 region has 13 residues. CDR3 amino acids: CSVGAQGAGGYTF. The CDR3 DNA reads TGCAGCGTGGGGGCACAGGGGGCAGGGGGCTACACCTTC.

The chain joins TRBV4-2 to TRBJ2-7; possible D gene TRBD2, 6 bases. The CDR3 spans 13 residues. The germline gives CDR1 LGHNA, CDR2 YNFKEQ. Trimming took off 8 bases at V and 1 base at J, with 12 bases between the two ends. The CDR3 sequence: CASGPGDSYEQYF. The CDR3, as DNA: TGTGCCAGCGGCCCGGGGGATTCCTACGAGCAGTACTTC.

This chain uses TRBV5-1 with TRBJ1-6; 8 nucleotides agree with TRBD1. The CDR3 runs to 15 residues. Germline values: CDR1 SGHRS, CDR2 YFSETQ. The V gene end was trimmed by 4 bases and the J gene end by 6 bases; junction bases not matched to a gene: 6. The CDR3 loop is CASSDLTGVNSPLHF. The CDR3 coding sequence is TGCGCCAGCAGCGACCTGACAGGGGTTAATTCACCCCTCCACTTT.

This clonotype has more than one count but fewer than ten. CDR3 region: CASALNNEQFF. CDR3 coding DNA: TGTGCCAGCGCCCTAAACAATGAGCAGTTCTTC. This chain connects TRBV3-1 to TRBJ2-1; D gene ambiguous. V was trimmed by 8 bases and J by 5 bases, leaving 7 bases between them. Germline assignment: CDR1 LGHDT and CDR2 YNNKEL (reference sequence). The length of the CDR3 is 11 residues.